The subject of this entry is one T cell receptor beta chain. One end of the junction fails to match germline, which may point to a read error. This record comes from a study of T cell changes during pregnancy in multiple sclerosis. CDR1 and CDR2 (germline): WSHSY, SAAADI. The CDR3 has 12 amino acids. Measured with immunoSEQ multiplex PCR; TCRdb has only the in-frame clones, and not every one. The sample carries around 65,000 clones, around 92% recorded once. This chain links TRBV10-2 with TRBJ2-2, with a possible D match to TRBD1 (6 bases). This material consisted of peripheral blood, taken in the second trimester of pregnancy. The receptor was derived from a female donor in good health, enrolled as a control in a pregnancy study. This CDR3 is CASSGGHRGAVF. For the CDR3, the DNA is TGCGCCAGCAGTGGGGGGCACCGGGGAGCTGTTTTT.